This T cell receptor (beta chain) is drawn from a study of technical replicates of blood from a few donors. The CDR3 extends over 13 amino acids. Germline CDR1 and CDR2: SNHLY and FYNNEI. V gave up 5 bases and J gave up 3 bases, with 10 bases separating them. The repertoire was sequenced with immunoSEQ multiplex PCR; TCRdb's copy has only in-frame clones and lacks some. Of fewer than 90,000 clones in the sample, just under 97% were seen once. The source material was T cells isolated from PBMCs. This clonotype was sampled from a human donor in good health. The chain uses TRBV2 and TRBJ1-1; TRBD1 is a possible D gene (6 bases). CDR3 region: CASSSYRDTEAFF. In nucleotides, the CDR3 is TGTGCCAGCAGTAGCTACAGGGACACTGAAGCTTTCTTT.